The 32 T cell receptor beta chains reported below all come from one sample, sequenced in a study of blood T cell repertoires in COVID-19. Libraries were prepared by immunoSEQ multiplex PCR; TCRdb keeps only in-frame clonotypes and omits some of them. The top ten hold 2% to 2.5% of the sample, which has about 200,000 clones, less than 90% seen once. Sequencing was carried out using peripheral blood. The receptor source for this set is a woman aged 45 to 65 with acute or convalescent COVID-19.

This rearrangement joins TRBV21-1 to TRBJ2-3; the table's D call TRBD1 went unverified against the DNA. TRBV21-1 is a documented pseudogene. There are 15 residues in the CDR3. CDR3: CASSKGTGITDTQYF. The CDR3 bases are TGTGCCAGCAGCAAAGGGACAGGGATCACAGATACGCAGTATTTT.

A single count supports this clone. The chain joins TRBV11-2 to TRBJ1-1; D uncertain. The CDR3 contains 16 residues. Trimming left V 2 bases short and J 4 bases short, with 17 bases between. Germline V gene data show CDR1 as SGHAT and CDR2 as FQNNGV. CDR3 bases: TGTGCCAGCAGCTTAACCTCTCGACTTTCGCTCACTGAAGCTTTCTTT. Translation gives CASSLTSRLSLTEAFF. Complete variable domain (other parts from reference TRBV11-2 and TRBJ1-1): EAGVAQSPRYKIIEKRQSVAFWCNPISGHATLYWYQQILGQGPKLLIQFQNNGVVDDSQLPKDRFSAERLKGVDSTLKIQPAKLEDSAVYLCASSLTSRLSLTEAFFGQGTRLTVV.

This clone was seen only once. The chain is built from TRBV3-1 (or the pseudogene TRBV3-2) and TRBJ2-1, with 8 bases aligning to TRBD2. J gave up 7 bases and V 4 bases, and 9 bases lay outside the gene matches. Germline V gene data show CDR1 as LGHDT and CDR2 as YNNKEL (reference sequence). This CDR3 is built from 15 residues. The DNA of the CDR3 is TGTGCCAGCAGCCCGAGCCTGGCGGGGGGTAATGAGCAGTTCTTC. Translating gives CASSPSLAGGNEQFF.

J is TRBJ2-4 and V is TRBV10-2, with TRBD2 matching over 8 bases. The CDR3 has 16 residues. Unmatched junction bases numbered 8, after V lost 7 bases and J lost 0 bases. The V gene's germline CDR1 is WSHSY and CDR2 SAAADI. The CDR3 DNA reads as TGCGCCAGCACCATCGTCGGGGGGGGAGCCAAAAACATTCAGTACTTC. Translated, it gives CASTIVGGGAKNIQYF.

This clone was recorded only once. This sequence joins TRBV30 and TRBJ2-3; perhaps TRBD1 as D (6 bases). The CDR3 covers 14 residues. In germline, CDR1 is GTSNPN, CDR2 SVGIG (reference sequence). Trimming took 5 bases from V and 5 from J, leaving 17 bases between them. The CDR3 here is CAWGVQGPLDTQYF. In DNA, the CDR3 is TGTGCCTGGGGGGTTCAGGGGCCTTTAGATACGCAGTATTTT.

Concerning this clone: Other nucleotide sequences from this sample produce the same CDR3. The chain recombines TRBV7-2 with TRBJ1-4, with D perhaps TRBD1 (6 bases). This CDR3 is built from 15 residues. V was shortened by 1 base and J by 7 bases, with 13 bases between the two germline ends. Germline values: CDR1 SGHTA, CDR2 FQGNSA. The CDR3 loop is CASSLVAGEGEKLFF. CDR3 DNA: TGTGCCAGCAGCTTAGTGGCAGGGGAAGGTGAAAAACTGTTTTTT.

The chain recombines TRBV24-1 with TRBJ2-3, with 7 bases fitting TRBD1. CDR1 is KGHDR, CDR2 SFDVKD, per germline. Germline trimming cut 3 bases from V and 1 base from J; bases unmatched to any gene: 3. This CDR3 contains 15 residues. DNA of the CDR3: TGTGCCACCAGTGATCCCGGGACAGGCACAGATACGCAGTATTTT. This encodes CATSDPGTGTDTQYF.

J is TRBJ2-3 and V is TRBV7-2, with D possibly TRBD2 on 6 matching bases. V lost 2 bases and J lost 8, with 11 bases in between. The CDR3 is made up of 13 amino acids. The germline V gene has CDR1 SGHTA and CDR2 FQGNSA. The CDR3 nucleotides read TGTGCCAGCAGCTTACTGGGGCGGGGTACGCAGTATTTT. It encodes CASSLLGRGTQYF.

The chain is built from TRBV25-1 and TRBJ2-1, with TRBD2 as a possible D gene (5 bases). Trimming stripped 3 bases from V and 8 bases from J, with 11 bases between. In germline, CDR1 is MGHDK, CDR2 SYGVNS. The CDR3 contains 13 residues. CDR3 amino acids: CASSDLARDEQFF. CDR3 sequence (DNA): TGTGCCAGCAGTGATCTAGCTAGGGATGAGCAGTTCTTC.

This clone was seen just once. The CDR3 spells CASSQVVWGVTQYF. The CDR3 DNA is TGCGCCAGCAGCCAAGTCGTCTGGGGCGTGACCCAGTACTTC. The chain carries TRBV4-3 and TRBJ2-5, with TRBD1 as a possible D gene (5 bases). The length of the CDR3 is 14 residues. V was pared by 1 base and J by 7 bases, with 13 bases between. The germline gives CDR1 LGHNA, CDR2 YSLEER.

With regard to this clone: The sample carries other DNA sequences with the same CDR3. This sequence joins TRBV30 and TRBJ2-2; no definite D call. V dropped 5 bases and J dropped 5 bases, with 9 bases sitting between them. There are 12 residues in the CDR3. Per the germline V gene, CDR1 is GTSNPN and CDR2 is SVGIG (reference sequence). CDR3 in amino acids: CAWSRGTGELFF. The CDR3 DNA follows: TGTGCCTGGTCCCGAGGAACCGGGGAGCTGTTTTTT.

The V call is TRBV18, the J call TRBJ2-1; 12 bases line up with TRBD2. With V trimmed by 2 bases and J by 4 bases, 3 bases remained unmatched. Germline V CDR1 and CDR2: KGHSH, LQKENI. This CDR3 comprises 16 residues. CDR3 amino acids: CASSPTGTSGYNEQFF. The CDR3, as DNA: TGTGCCAGCTCACCAACCGGGACTAGCGGGTACAATGAGCAGTTCTTC.

The V and J genes are TRBV10-1 and TRBJ2-7, with D hard to call. The CDR3 sequence is 14 residues long. Per germline, CDR1 WNHNN and CDR2 SYGVQD (reference sequence). Deletions cut 0 bases from V and 0 bases from J, with 6 bases between. CDR3 in amino acids: CASSESSGSYEQYF. The CDR3 bases are TGCGCCAGCAGTGAGTCCAGTGGCTCCTACGAGCAGTACTTC.

This clone was seen just once. This specimen includes other DNA sequences encoding the same CDR3. V is TRBV19 and J is TRBJ2-7; TRBD1 agrees at 7 bases. CDR3 length: 15 amino acids. CDR1 is LNHDA and CDR2 is SQIVND in the germline V gene (reference sequence). Trimming took 3 bases from V and 3 from J; bases not matched to a gene: 8. The chain's CDR3 is CASSIAGTESYEQYF. The CDR3 bases are TGTGCCAGTAGTATCGCCGGGACAGAGAGCTACGAGCAGTACTTC.

The V call is TRBV10-2, the J call TRBJ1-5; D possibly corresponds to TRBD1 (6 bases). Germline V gene data show CDR1 as WSHSY and CDR2 as SAAADI. This CDR3 spans 12 amino acids. Trimming cost V 6 bases and J 9 bases, with 12 bases left between them. CDR3 region: CASRDSDLPQHF. Here the CDR3 DNA reads TGCGCCAGCAGGGACAGCGATCTGCCCCAGCATTTT.

V and J are TRBV2 and TRBJ1-1, with 9 bases that match TRBD1. The junction had 6 bases not matched to a gene; V was cut back by 4 bases and J by 3 bases. Germline assignment: CDR1 SNHLY and CDR2 FYNNEI. This CDR3 region has 15 residues. The CDR3 coding sequence is TGTGCCAGCAGTGTTGGGACAGGGTATTACACTGAAGCTTTCTTT. It translates to CASSVGTGYYTEAFF.

V is TRBV9 and J is TRBJ2-7, with D unclear. The V end lost 0 bases, the J end lost 6 bases, and 10 bases lay between the germline ends. Germline CDR1 reads SGDLS; CDR2 reads YYNGEE. CDR3 length: 13 amino acids. CDR3 protein: CASSVDQTGEQYF. CDR3 nucleotide sequence: TGTGCCAGCAGCGTAGACCAGACGGGCGAGCAGTACTTC. The full variable domain, with the rest looked up from reference TRBV9 and TRBJ2-7, is DSGVTQTPKHLITATGQRVTLRCSPRSGDLSVYWYQQSLDQGLQFLIQYYNGEERAKGNILERFSAQQFPDLHSELNLSSLELGDSALYFCASSVDQTGEQYFGPGTRLTVT.

The J gene is TRBJ1-1, the V gene TRBV7-2; 8 bases are shared with TRBD1. The CDR3 loop spans 15 amino acids. V shed 1 base and J 3 bases; nucleotides not matched to a gene: 4. CDR1 and CDR2 (germline): SGHTA, FQGNSA. The CDR3 loop is CASSLDQGADTEAFF. The DNA for the CDR3 is TGTGCCAGCAGCTTAGATCAGGGGGCCGACACTGAAGCTTTCTTT.

This chain connects TRBV12-3 or TRBV12-4 to TRBJ1-5; possible D gene TRBD1, 6 bases. The ends were cut back, 4 bases at V and 6 bases at J, with 10 bases in the middle. The CDR3 spans 13 residues. The CDR3 spells CASSSRGIQPQHF. CDR3 sequence (DNA): TGTGCCAGCAGTTCTAGGGGGATTCAGCCCCAGCATTTT.

The chain has TRBV18 and TRBJ1-2; D is uncertain. The germline gives CDR1 KGHSH, CDR2 LQKENI. Trimming removed 5 bases from V and 4 bases from J, with 14 bases in between. The CDR3 consists of 14 residues. The CDR3 loop is CASSTSTESYGYTF. CDR3 coding DNA: TGTGCCAGCTCAACATCGACGGAGAGCTATGGCTACACCTTC.

The chain employs TRBV27 and TRBJ2-1; a possible D gene is TRBD1 (5 bases). The CDR3 sequence is 15 residues long. The V gene lost 0 bases and the J gene lost 4 bases, with 10 bases spanning the gap. The germline gives CDR1 MNHEY, CDR2 SMNVEV (reference sequence). The CDR3 sequence is CASSLSQGFYNEQFF. CDR3 nucleotide sequence: TGTGCCAGCAGTTTATCGCAGGGTTTTTACAATGAGCAGTTCTTC.

V gene TRBV9 combines with J gene TRBJ2-1; possibly TRBD2 for D (5 bases). The CDR3 is 15 amino acids. V was pared by 0 bases and J by 2 bases, with 9 bases between. The V gene's germline CDR1 is SGDLS and CDR2 YYNGEE. CDR3 loop: CASSVDGSAYNEQFF. The CDR3 nucleotides are TGTGCCAGCAGCGTAGACGGTAGCGCCTACAATGAGCAGTTCTTC.

The V call is TRBV6-1, the J call TRBJ1-2; D remains ambiguous. This CDR3 region has 14 residues. Germline lookup yields CDR1 MNHNS and CDR2 SASEGT. The germline V and J ends were trimmed by 0 bases and 4 bases, with 9 bases remaining between them. The DNA of the CDR3 is TGTGCCAGCAGTGAAGCGGCAGGCCCCTATGGCTACACCTTC. Residues: CASSEAAGPYGYTF.

This chain joins TRBV19 and TRBJ1-5; 7 bases are shared with TRBD1. The CDR3 covers 14 residues. Germline values: CDR1 LNHDA, CDR2 SQIVND (reference sequence). V shed 5 bases, J shed 8 bases, and the junction held 9 bases outside the gene matches. The CDR3 loop reads CASSAPGQSKPQHF. The DNA of the CDR3 is TGTGCCAGTAGTGCCCCGGGACAGTCTAAGCCCCAGCATTTT.

Turning to this clone: The junction differs from germline at one of its ends, possibly a read error. The chain has TRBV7-2 and TRBJ1-1; no firm D call. The germline gives CDR1 SGHTA, CDR2 FQGNSA. CDR3 length equals 14 residues. The CDR3 DNA reads as TGTGCCAGCACCTTAGATCTCTCGAACACTGAAGCTTTCTTT. Amino acid sequence: CASTLDLSNTEAFF.

This clone was picked up one time. The chain recombines TRBV6-2 or TRBV6-3 with TRBJ1-5, with TRBD1 as a possible D gene (6 bases). V lost 2 bases and J lost 0, with 8 bases in between. CDR3 length equals 15 residues. Germline V lookup: CDR1 MNHEY, CDR2 SVGEGT. The CDR3 DNA sequence: TGTGCCAGCAGTTACGGGGGGGCTAGCAATCAGCCCCAGCATTTT. Its protein is CASSYGGASNQPQHF.

The V gene is TRBV3-1 (or the pseudogene TRBV3-2), the J gene TRBJ1-1; TRBD1 is a possible D gene (5 bases). The CDR3 has 14 residues. V lost 1 base to trimming and J lost 4 bases, with 10 bases between them. In germline, CDR1 is LGHDT, CDR2 YNNKEL (reference sequence). This CDR3 reads CASSQAGWATEAFF. The CDR3 DNA sequence: TGTGCCAGCAGCCAAGCAGGGTGGGCCACTGAAGCTTTCTTT.

This sequence joins TRBV5-1 and TRBJ2-2; possibly TRBD2 for D (5 bases). Germline CDR1 is SGHRS and CDR2 is YFSETQ. V lost 3 bases and J lost 4, with 10 bases in between. The CDR3 covers 14 residues. CDR3 nucleotides: TGCGCCAGCAGCTCGACTACCGCCACCGGGGAGCTGTTTTTT. Protein: CASSSTTATGELFF.

The genes are TRBV25-1 and TRBJ2-7, with TRBD1 identical over 8 bases. Germline assignment: CDR1 MGHDK and CDR2 SYGVNS. This CDR3 is built from 15 residues. V dropped 1 base and J dropped 2; count of bases not matched to a gene: 4. This CDR3 is CASSEFRQGTYEQYF. The CDR3 DNA reads TGTGCCAGCAGTGAATTCCGACAGGGGACCTACGAGCAGTACTTC.

The gene calls are TRBV9 and TRBJ2-3; 9 bases match TRBD1. The germline V gene encodes CDR1 SGDLS and CDR2 YYNGEE. J was trimmed by 7 bases and V by 3 bases; bases with no gene match: 6. CDR3 length equals 14 residues. The chain's CDR3 is CASSARTGENTQYF. The CDR3 region has the DNA TGTGCCAGCAGCGCCAGGACAGGGGAGAATACGCAGTATTTT. Using reference TRBV9 and TRBJ2-3 for the parts outside the CDR3, the full variable domain is DSGVTQTPKHLITATGQRVTLRCSPRSGDLSVYWYQQSLDQGLQFLIQYYNGEERAKGNILERFSAQQFPDLHSELNLSSLELGDSALYFCASSARTGENTQYFGPGTRLTVL.

The chain is built from TRBV30 and TRBJ1-2; D ambiguous. The CDR3 has 13 amino acids. Trimming shortened V by 4 bases and J by 4 bases, and 13 bases separated the two germline ends. CDR1 GTSNPN and CDR2 SVGIG come from the germline V gene (reference sequence). The CDR3 protein is CAWTTDGVYGYTF. For the CDR3, the DNA is TGTGCCTGGACTACGGACGGGGTCTATGGCTACACCTTC.

The V and J genes are TRBV11-2 and TRBJ2-1; D not certain. The CDR3 covers 15 residues. Trimming took 1 base from V and 0 from J, leaving 7 bases between them. Germline loops: CDR1 SGHAT, CDR2 FQNNGV. CDR3 nucleotides: TGTGCCAGCAGCTTAGGTTCCCTCTCCTACAATGAGCAGTTCTTC. Protein: CASSLGSLSYNEQFF. Using reference TRBV11-2 and TRBJ2-1 for the parts outside the CDR3, the full variable domain is EAGVAQSPRYKIIEKRQSVAFWCNPISGHATLYWYQQILGQGPKLLIQFQNNGVVDDSQLPKDRFSAERLKGVDSTLKIQPAKLEDSAVYLCASSLGSLSYNEQFFGPGTRLTVL.